The clone carrying this TCR beta chain appeared a few times. Its antigen is unknown. The data originate from a study of blood T cells in healthy people across ages. The CDR3 runs to 16 residues. Trimming removed 4 bases from V and 4 bases from J; junction bases left unmatched: 9. In germline, CDR1 is SGDLS, CDR2 YYNGEE. Study-level points and caveats: Expanded clonotype shifts may have been confounded, as the donors had an unknown CMV status.

For the second PCR, which ran for about 7 to 11 cycles, a sample-barcoded 5' primer and a J-beta primer mix were used. Through a template-switch adaptor with 12 random nucleotides, each cDNA molecule received a tag. TCRdb passed the 5' RACE reads through MiXCR, listing each CDR3 protein once. The repertoire includes more than 500,000 distinct CDR3 sequences, roughly 28% of them detected once, and approximately 17% sits in the top ten. The receptor's source is a woman aged 70 to 79 in good health. The chain has TRBV9 and TRBJ1-4, with 8 bases aligning to TRBD1. Sequences were obtained from blood. CDR3 sequence reads: CASSSGQAIRNEKLFF. The CDR3 nucleotides read TGTGCCAGCAGCTCGGGACAGGCGATTCGTAATGAAAAACTGTTTTTT.